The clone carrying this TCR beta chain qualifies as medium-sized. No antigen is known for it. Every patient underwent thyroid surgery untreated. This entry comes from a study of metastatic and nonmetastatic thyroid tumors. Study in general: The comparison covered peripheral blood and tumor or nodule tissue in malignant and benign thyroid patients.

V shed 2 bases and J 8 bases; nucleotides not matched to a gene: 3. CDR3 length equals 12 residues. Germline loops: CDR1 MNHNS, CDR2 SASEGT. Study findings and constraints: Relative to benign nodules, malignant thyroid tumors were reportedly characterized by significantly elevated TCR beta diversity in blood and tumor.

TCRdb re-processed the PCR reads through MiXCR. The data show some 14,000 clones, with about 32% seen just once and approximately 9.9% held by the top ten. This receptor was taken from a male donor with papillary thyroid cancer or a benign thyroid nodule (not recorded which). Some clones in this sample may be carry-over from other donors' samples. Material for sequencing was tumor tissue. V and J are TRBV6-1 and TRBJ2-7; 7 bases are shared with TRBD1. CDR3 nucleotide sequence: TGTGCCAGCAGTGAATACAGGGGCCAGCAGTACTTC. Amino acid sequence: CASSEYRGQQYF.